This T cell receptor beta chain was found in a study of T-cell memory formation after mild COVID-19. The overall study: TCR clustering was largely donor specific. Overall study results and limits: Day 15 to 85 contractors were CD4/CD8 balanced; later expanders leaned CD4+. Some responding clones appeared in pre-infection memory, suggesting cross-reactive memory joined.

Germline-derived CDR1 and CDR2 are SGHKS and YYEKEE (reference sequence). The CDR3 is made up of 13 amino acids. Trimming took off 6 bases at V and 0 bases at J, with 6 bases between the two ends. Only a few counts were recorded for this clonotype. Its antigen is unknown. Each CDR3 protein is one row after TCRdb ran MiXCR on the 5' RACE reads. The sample yields 250,000 to 350,000 distinct CDR3 sequences, less than 20% seen once. The chain combines TRBV5-5 with TRBJ1-4; D ambiguous. This TCR came from a man younger than 30 who had mild COVID-19 (a few samples of this study predate the infection). Cell type and time point are not known. The sample comprised PBMCs or a T cell subset sorted from them (not recorded which). The CDR3 spells CASKATTNEKLFF. In DNA, the CDR3 is TGTGCCAGCAAAGCGACAACTAATGAAAAACTGTTTTTT.